A selection of T cell receptor beta chains follows, all from one sample in a study of control samples from healthy donors and cancer patients. Sequencing used immunoSEQ multiplex PCR; TCRdb keeps in-frame clones, though not all of them. The sample contains 400,000 to 450,000 clones, about 93% of which appear only once. The source material was PBMCs. Receptors were obtained from a man aged 35-49 years with head and neck cancer. CDR3s include the opening cysteine and the closing phenylalanine or tryptophan. Fields, in order: V gene, D gene, clone size, J gene, CDR3 protein, CDR3 DNA. A D gene is named only where the DNA matches it firmly. Expanded clones are given a class, and other clones once, few, many or no size at all.

TRBV7-9	TRBD1	.	TRBJ2-7	CASSLVRGQANEQYF	TGTGCCAGCAGCTTAGTTAGGGGGCAAGCAAACGAGCAGTACTTC
TRBV27	TRBD2	.	TRBJ2-1	CASSPPLLAGGLYNEQFF	TGTGCCAGCAGTCCGCCCCTACTAGCGGGGGGCCTATACAATGAGCAGTTCTTC
TRBV6-1	.	.	TRBJ2-6	CASSEGSGANVLTF	TGTGCCAGCAGTGAAGGGTCTGGGGCCAACGTCCTGACTTTC
TRBV29-1	.	.	TRBJ1-1	CSVEEGVNTEAFF	TGCAGCGTTGAAGAAGGGGTCAACACTGAAGCTTTCTTT
TRBV18	TRBD1	once	TRBJ2-1	CASSTDRDEQFF	TGTGCCAGCTCAACCGACAGGGATGAGCAGTTCTTC
TRBV19	TRBD1	.	TRBJ2-6	CASSDVQGAGANVLTF	TGTGCCAGTAGCGATGTACAGGGGGCTGGGGCCAACGTCCTGACTTTC
TRBV27	.	.	TRBJ1-1	CASRGGATEAFF	TGTGCCAGCAGGGGGGGGGCGACTGAAGCTTTCTTT
TRBV11-1	.	.	TRBJ1-2	CASSLNLWDGYTF	TGTGCCAGCAGCTTAAACCTTTGGGACGGCTACACCTTC
TRBV3-1/TRBV3-2	.	.	TRBJ2-7	CASTPRGAAYEQYF	TGTGCCAGCACTCCAAGGGGGGCAGCCTACGAGCAGTACTTC
TRBV4-3	TRBD1	.	TRBJ2-7	CASSQDRQGDSKQYF	TGCGCCAGCAGCCAAGATAGGCAGGGGGATTCCAAGCAGTACTTC
TRBV5-4	TRBD1	.	TRBJ2-7	CASSIPGQPRYEQYF	TGTGCCAGCAGCATCCCGGGACAGCCTAGGTACGAGCAGTACTTC
TRBV9	TRBD1	.	TRBJ1-1	CASTRGQGGGLGTEAFF	TGTGCCAGCACCCGAGGACAGGGAGGGGGGCTTGGCACTGAAGCTTTCTTT
TRBV6-6	TRBD1	.	TRBJ1-5	CASSAGTGAQPQHF	TGTGCCAGCAGTGCCGGGACAGGCGCTCAGCCCCAGCATTTT
TRBV28	.	.	TRBJ2-7	CASSLGGYEQYF	TGTGCCAGCAGCCTTGGGGGCTACGAGCAGTACTTC
TRBV28	.	.	TRBJ2-7	CASIGGTTRGEQYF	TGTGCCAGCATCGGGGGGACAACTCGGGGCGAGCAGTACTTC
TRBV7-9	TRBD1	.	TRBJ1-4	CASSLNRGANEKLFF	TGTGCCAGCAGCTTAAACAGGGGTGCTAATGAAAAACTGTTTTTT
TRBV7-8	.	.	TRBJ1-2	CASSLGDGVGYTF	TGTGCCAGCAGCTTAGGGGACGGGGTTGGCTACACCTTC
TRBV30	.	once	TRBJ1-1	CACRPRQNTEAFF	TGTGCCTGTCGACCCAGACAGAACACTGAAGCTTTCTTT
TRBV3-1/TRBV3-2	TRBD1	.	TRBJ2-2	CASSSRDRGRETGELFF	TGTGCCAGCAGCTCTCGGGACAGGGGGCGAGAAACCGGGGAGCTGTTTTTT
TRBV28	.	once	TRBJ2-7	CASSPTGSRWTNEQYF	TGTGCCAGCAGTCCAACAGGGTCCCGCTGGACCAACGAGCAGTACTTC
TRBV6-2/TRBV6-3	.	.	TRBJ2-7	CASSYLGDYEQYF	TGTGCCAGCAGTTATTTGGGGGACTACGAGCAGTACTTC
TRBV28	TRBD1	.	TRBJ2-7	CASSSTTGAITYEQYF	TGTGCCAGCAGCTCCACAACAGGGGCTATTACCTACGAGCAGTACTTC
TRBV2	.	.	TRBJ1-6	CASSPQGDSPLHF	TGTGCCAGCAGTCCTCAGGGCGATTCACCCCTCCACTTT
TRBV6-2/TRBV6-3	.	.	TRBJ1-5	CASSYLSGDQPQHF	TGTGCCAGCAGTTACCTTTCAGGGGATCAGCCCCAGCATTTT
TRBV7-9	.	.	TRBJ2-7	CASNSASEHYEQYF	TGTGCCAGCAACTCGGCTAGCGAACACTACGAGCAGTACTTC
TRBV7-3	.	.	TRBJ2-5	CASSSTGETQYF	TGTGCCAGCAGCTCGACCGGGGAGACCCAGTACTTC
TRBV29-1	TRBD2	.	TRBJ2-7	CSVVGLAGVYEQYF	TGCAGCGTTGTAGGCCTAGCGGGAGTCTACGAGCAGTACTTC
TRBV24-1	TRBD2	.	TRBJ2-3	CATSAQRGSTDTQYF	TGTGCCACCAGTGCTCAGCGGGGGAGCACAGATACGCAGTATTTT
TRBV7-9	.	once	TRBJ2-5	CASTRGGETQYF	TGTGCCAGCACCCGAGGGGGGGAGACCCAGTACTTC
TRBV7-9	.	once	TRBJ1-6	CASSLAESTPLHF	TGTGCCAGCAGCTTAGCGGAAAGTACACCCCTCCACTTT
TRBV29-1	TRBD2	.	TRBJ2-4	CSVAGKGGLAKNIQYF	TGCAGCGTTGCTGGGAAGGGAGGGCTAGCCAAAAACATTCAGTACTTC
TRBV20-1	.	.	TRBJ2-7	CSASAGTYEQYF	TGCAGTGCTAGTGCCGGGACCTACGAGCAGTACTTC